This T cell receptor beta chain was obtained from a study of PD-1 blockade in classical Hodgkin lymphoma. Points from the study as a whole: Individuals who commenced nivolumab within less than 1 year of ASCT were excluded. A significant rise in TCR diversity was seen by C4D1 for CD4+ cells but not for CD8+ cells. Lower baseline TCR diversity marked trial partial responders and progressors. The study reported lower baseline TCR diversity in newly diagnosed patients than in healthy donors.

As to this clone: As yet, its antigen is unknown.

Method: immunoSEQ multiplex PCR; TCRdb's copy keeps in-frame clones and lacks some. The table records some 35,000 clones, around nine tenths of them present only once. Every patient relapsed after autologous stem cell transplantation, and brentuximab vedotin exposure varied. The study purified CD4+ T cells from thawed PBMCs using magnetic negative selection. V lost 6 bases to trimming and J lost 6 bases, with 12 bases between them. The CDR3 sequence is 13 residues long. Germline-derived CDR1 and CDR2 are MDHEN and SYDVKM. The sample in question was CD4+ T cells from blood, obtained at baseline. V gene TRBV28 combines with J gene TRBJ1-5; tentative D call: TRBD1 (6 bases). The source is a human donor with classical Hodgkin lymphoma. The CDR3 DNA reads as TGTGCCAGCAGACAGGGTAGGATTCAGCCCCAGCATTTT. Amino acids: CASRQGRIQPQHF.